This T cell receptor beta chain was recorded in a study of CD4+ T cells in melanoma. Overall study results and limits: In melanoma, neoantigen-specific CD4+ T cells reportedly differed in differentiation state.

The CDR3 is made up of 14 amino acids. Details on this clone: Its antigen is not known.

TCRdb keeps only in-frame clones here, not all; method: immunoSEQ multiplex PCR. The table lists about 140,000 clones, around 90% of them singletons, with 1.5% in the top ten. The V gene is TRBV21-1, the J gene TRBJ1-4. TRBV21-1 is an annotated pseudogene. The TCR originated in a human donor with melanoma. The CDR3 DNA is TGTGCCAGCAGCAAAGCGCGAGGAAATGAAAAACTGTTTTTT. Encoded protein: CASSKARGNEKLFF.